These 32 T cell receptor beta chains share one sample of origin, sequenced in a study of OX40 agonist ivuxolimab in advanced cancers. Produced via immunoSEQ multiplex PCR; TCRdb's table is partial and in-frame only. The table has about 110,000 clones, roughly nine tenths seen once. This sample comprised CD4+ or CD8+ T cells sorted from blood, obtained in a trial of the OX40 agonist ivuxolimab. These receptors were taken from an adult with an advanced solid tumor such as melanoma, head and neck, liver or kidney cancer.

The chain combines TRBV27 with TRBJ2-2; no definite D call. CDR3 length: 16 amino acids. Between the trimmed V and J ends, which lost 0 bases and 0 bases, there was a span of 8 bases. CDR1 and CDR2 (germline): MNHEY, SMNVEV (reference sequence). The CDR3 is CASSLSVRTNTGELFF. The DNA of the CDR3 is TGTGCCAGCAGTTTATCGGTGCGGACGAACACCGGGGAGCTGTTTTTT.

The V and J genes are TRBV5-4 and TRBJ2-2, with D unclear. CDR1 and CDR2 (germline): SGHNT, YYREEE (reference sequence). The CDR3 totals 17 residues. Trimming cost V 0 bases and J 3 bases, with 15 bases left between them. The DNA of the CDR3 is TGTGCCAGCAGCTTGGGTGGGTCTTCTCGGTACACCGGGGAGCTGTTTTTT. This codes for CASSLGGSSRYTGELFF.

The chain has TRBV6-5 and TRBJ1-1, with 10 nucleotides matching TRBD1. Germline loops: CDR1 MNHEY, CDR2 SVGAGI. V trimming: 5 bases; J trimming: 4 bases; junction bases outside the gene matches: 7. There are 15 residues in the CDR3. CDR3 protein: CASSPRDRGGTEAFF. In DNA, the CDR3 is TGTGCCAGCAGTCCCCGGGACAGGGGAGGCACTGAAGCTTTCTTT.

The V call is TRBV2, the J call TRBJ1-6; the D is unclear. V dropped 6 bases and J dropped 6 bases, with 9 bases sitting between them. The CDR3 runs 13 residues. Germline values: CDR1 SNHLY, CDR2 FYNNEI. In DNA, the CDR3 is TGTGCCAGCAGCCTGGGGATTAATTCACCCCTCCACTTT. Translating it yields CASSLGINSPLHF.

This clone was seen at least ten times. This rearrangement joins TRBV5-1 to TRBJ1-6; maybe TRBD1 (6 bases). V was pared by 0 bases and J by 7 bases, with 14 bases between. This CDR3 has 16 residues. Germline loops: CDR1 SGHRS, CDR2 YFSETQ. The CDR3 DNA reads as TGCGCCAGCAGCTTGGCGGAGAGGCAGGGGAATTCACCCCTCCACTTT. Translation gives CASSLAERQGNSPLHF.

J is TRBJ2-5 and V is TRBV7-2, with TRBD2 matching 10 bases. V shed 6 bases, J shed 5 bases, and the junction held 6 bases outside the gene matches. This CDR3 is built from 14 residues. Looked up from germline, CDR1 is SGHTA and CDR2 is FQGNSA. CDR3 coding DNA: TGTGCCAGCAGTCATAGCGGGGGGAAGGAGACCCAGTACTTC. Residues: CASSHSGGKETQYF.

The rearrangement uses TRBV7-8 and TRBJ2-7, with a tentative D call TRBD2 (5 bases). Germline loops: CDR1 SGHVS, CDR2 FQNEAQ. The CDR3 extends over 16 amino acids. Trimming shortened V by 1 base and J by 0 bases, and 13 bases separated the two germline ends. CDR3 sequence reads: CASSLVAGLSSYEQYF. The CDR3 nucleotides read TGTGCCAGCAGCTTAGTGGCGGGCCTAAGCTCCTACGAGCAGTACTTC.

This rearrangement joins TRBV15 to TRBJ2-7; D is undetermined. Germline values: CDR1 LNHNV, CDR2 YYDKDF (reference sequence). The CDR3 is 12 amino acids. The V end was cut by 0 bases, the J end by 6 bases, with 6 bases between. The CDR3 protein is CATSRERSEQYF. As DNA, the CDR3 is TGTGCCACCAGCAGAGAAAGGTCCGAGCAGTACTTC. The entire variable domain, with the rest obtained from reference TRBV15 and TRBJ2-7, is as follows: DAMVIQNPRYQVTQFGKPVTLSCSQTLNHNVMYWYQQKSSQAPKLLFHYYDKDFNNEADTPDNFQSRRPNTSFCFLDIRSPGLGDTAMYLCATSRERSEQYFGPGTRLTVT.

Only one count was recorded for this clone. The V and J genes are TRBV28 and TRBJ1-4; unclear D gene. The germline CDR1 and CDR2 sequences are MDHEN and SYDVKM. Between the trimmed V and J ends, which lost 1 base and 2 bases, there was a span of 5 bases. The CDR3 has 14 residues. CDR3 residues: CASSLSITNEKLFF. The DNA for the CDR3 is TGTGCCAGCAGTTTATCGATCACTAATGAAAAACTGTTTTTT.

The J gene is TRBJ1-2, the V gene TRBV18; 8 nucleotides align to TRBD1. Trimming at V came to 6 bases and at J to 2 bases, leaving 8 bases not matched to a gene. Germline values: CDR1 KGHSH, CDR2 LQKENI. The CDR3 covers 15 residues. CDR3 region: CASSHGQGGNYGYTF. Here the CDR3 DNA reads TGTGCCAGCTCGCATGGACAGGGAGGAAACTATGGCTACACCTTC.

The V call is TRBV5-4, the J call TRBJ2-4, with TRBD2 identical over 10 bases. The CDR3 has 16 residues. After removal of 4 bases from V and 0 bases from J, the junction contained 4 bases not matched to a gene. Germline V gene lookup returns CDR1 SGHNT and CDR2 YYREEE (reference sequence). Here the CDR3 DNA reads TGTGCCAGCAGCCCTAGCGGGGGAGTAGCCAAAAACATTCAGTACTTC. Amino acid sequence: CASSPSGGVAKNIQYF.

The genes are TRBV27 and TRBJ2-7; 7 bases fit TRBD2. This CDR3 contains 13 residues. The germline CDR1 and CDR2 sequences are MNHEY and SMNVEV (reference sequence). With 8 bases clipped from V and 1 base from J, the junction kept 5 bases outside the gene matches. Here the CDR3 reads CASGGGNSYEQYF. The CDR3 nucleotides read TGTGCCAGCGGCGGGGGTAATTCCTACGAGCAGTACTTC.

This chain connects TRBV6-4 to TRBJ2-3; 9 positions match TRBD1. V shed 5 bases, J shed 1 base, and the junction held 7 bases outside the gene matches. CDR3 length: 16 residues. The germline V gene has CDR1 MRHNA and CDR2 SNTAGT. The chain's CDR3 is CASSPGTGFGTDTQYF. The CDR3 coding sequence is TGTGCCAGCAGTCCCGGGACAGGGTTCGGCACAGATACGCAGTATTTT.

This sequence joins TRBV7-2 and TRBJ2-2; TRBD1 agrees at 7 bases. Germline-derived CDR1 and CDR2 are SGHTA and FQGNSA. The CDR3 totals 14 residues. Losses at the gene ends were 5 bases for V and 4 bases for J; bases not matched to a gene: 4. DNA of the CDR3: TGTGCCAGCAGCAAACAGGGGCCCACCGGGGAGCTGTTTTTT. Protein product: CASSKQGPTGELFF.

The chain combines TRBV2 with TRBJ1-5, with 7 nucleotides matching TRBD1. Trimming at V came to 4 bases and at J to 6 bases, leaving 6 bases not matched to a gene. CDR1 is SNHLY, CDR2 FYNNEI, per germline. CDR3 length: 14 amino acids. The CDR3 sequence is CASSGRTGGQPQHF. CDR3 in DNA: TGTGCCAGCAGTGGACGGACAGGTGGTCAGCCCCAGCATTTT.

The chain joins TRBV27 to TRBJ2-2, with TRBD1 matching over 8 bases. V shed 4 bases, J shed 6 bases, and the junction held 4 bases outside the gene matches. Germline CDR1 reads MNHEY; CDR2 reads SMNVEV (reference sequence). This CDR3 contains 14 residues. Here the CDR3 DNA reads TGTGCCAGCAGTTCCGACAGGGGATCCGGGGAGCTGTTTTTT. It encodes CASSSDRGSGELFF.

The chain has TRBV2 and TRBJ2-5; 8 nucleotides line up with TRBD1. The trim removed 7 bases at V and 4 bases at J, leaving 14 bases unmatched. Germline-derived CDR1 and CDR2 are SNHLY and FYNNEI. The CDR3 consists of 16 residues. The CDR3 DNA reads TGTGCCAGCACATGGGCCGGGACAGGTGGAGGAGAGACCCAGTACTTC. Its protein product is CASTWAGTGGGETQYF. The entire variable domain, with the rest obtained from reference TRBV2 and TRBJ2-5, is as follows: EPEVTQTPSHQVTQMGQEVILRCVPISNHLYFYWYRQILGQKVEFLVSFYNNEISEKSEIFDDQFSVERPDGSNFTLKIRSTKLEDSAMYFCASTWAGTGGGETQYFGPGTRLLVL.

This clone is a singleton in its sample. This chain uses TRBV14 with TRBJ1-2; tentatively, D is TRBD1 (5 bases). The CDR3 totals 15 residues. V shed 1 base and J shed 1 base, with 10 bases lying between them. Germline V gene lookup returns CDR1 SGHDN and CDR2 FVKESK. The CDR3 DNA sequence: TGTGCCAGCAGCCAAGCCGGGACCAGTAACTATGGCTACACCTTC. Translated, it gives CASSQAGTSNYGYTF. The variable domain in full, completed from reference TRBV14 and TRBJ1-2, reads EAGVTQFPSHSVIEKGQTVTLRCDPISGHDNLYWYRRVMGKEIKFLLHFVKESKQDESGMPNNRFLAERTGGTYSTLKVQPAELEDSGVYFCASSQAGTSNYGYTFGSGTRLTVV.

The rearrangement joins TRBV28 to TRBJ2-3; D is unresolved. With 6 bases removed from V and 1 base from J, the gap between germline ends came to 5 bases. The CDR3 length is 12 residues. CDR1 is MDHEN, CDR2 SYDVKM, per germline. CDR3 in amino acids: CASRYRTDTQYF. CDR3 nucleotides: TGTGCCAGCAGGTACCGCACAGATACGCAGTATTTT.

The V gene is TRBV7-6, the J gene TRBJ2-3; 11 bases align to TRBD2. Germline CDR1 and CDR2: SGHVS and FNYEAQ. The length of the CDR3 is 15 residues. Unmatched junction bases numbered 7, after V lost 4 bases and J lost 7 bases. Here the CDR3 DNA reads TGTGCCAGCAGCTATAGCGGGGGGGGACCGAATACGCAGTATTTT. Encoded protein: CASSYSGGGPNTQYF.

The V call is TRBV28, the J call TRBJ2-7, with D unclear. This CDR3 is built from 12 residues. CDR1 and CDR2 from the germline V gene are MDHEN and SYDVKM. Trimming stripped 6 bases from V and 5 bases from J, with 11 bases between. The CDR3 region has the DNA TGTGCCAGCAGAACCCTGACGGACGAGCAGTACTTC. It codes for CASRTLTDEQYF.

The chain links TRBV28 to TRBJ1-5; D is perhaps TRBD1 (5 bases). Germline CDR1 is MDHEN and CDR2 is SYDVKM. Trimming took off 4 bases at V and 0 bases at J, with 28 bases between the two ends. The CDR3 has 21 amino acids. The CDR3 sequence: CASSSPSPTVWSPPSNQPQHF. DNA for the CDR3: TGTGCCAGCAGTTCCCCCTCTCCGACAGTGTGGTCCCCACCTAGCAATCAGCCCCAGCATTTT.

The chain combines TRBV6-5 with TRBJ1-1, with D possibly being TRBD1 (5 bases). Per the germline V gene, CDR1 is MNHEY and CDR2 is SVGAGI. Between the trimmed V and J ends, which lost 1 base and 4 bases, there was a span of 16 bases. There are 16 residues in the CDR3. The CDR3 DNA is TGTGCCAGCAGTTACTATACCGGGACTTACCTCACTGAAGCTTTCTTT. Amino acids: CASSYYTGTYLTEAFF.

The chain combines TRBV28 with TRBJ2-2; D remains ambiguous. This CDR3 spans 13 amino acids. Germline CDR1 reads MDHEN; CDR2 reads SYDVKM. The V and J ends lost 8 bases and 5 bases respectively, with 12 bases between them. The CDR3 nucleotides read TGTGCCAGCGGATTCTACCCTACCGGGGAGCTGTTTTTT. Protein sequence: CASGFYPTGELFF. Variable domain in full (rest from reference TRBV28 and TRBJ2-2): DVKVTQSSRYLVKRTGEKVFLECVQDMDHENMFWYRQDPGLGLRLIYFSYDVKMKEKGDIPEGYSVSREKKERFSLILESASTNQTSMYLCASGFYPTGELFFGEGSRLTVL.

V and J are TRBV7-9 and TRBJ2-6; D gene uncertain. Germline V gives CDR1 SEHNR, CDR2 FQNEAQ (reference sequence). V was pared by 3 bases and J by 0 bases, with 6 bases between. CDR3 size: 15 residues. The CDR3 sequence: CASSFGNSGANVLTF. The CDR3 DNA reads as TGTGCCAGCAGCTTTGGGAACTCTGGGGCCAACGTCCTGACTTTC.

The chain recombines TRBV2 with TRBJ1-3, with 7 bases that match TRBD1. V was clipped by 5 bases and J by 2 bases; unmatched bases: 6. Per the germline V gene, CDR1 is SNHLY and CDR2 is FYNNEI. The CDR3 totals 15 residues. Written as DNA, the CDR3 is TGTGCCAGCAGTACCCAGGGGGGCCCTGGAAACACCATATATTTT. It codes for CASSTQGGPGNTIYF.

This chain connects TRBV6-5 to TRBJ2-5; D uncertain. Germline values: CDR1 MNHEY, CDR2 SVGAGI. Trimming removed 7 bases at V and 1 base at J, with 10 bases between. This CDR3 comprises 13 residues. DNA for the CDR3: TGTGCCAGCACCCCACTGCGCCAAGAGACCCAGTACTTC. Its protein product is CASTPLRQETQYF.

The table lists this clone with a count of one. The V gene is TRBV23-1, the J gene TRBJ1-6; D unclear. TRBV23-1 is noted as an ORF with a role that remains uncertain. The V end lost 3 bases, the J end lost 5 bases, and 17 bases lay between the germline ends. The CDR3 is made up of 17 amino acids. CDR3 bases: TGCGCCAGCAGTCAGCGTTACGGTCAGCCGAATAATTCACCCCTCCACTTT. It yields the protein CASSQRYGQPNNSPLHF.

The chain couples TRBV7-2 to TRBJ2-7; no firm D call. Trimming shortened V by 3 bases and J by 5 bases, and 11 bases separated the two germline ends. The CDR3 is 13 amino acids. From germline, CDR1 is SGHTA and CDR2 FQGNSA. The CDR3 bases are TGTGCCAGCAGCTTTCTCCGCGGAAACGAGCAGTACTTC. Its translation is CASSFLRGNEQYF.

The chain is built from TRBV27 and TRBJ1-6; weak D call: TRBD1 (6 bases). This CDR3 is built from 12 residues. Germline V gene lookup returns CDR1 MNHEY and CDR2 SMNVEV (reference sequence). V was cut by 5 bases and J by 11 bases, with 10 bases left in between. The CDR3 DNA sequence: TGTGCCAGCAGTACTCAGGGGCCACCCCTCCACTTT. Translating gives CASSTQGPPLHF.

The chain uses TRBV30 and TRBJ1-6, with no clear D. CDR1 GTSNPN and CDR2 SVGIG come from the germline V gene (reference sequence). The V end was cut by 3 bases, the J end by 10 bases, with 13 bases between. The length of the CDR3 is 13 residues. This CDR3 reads CAWRNGRRSPLHF. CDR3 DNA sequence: TGTGCCTGGAGAAATGGGCGTAGATCACCCCTCCACTTT.

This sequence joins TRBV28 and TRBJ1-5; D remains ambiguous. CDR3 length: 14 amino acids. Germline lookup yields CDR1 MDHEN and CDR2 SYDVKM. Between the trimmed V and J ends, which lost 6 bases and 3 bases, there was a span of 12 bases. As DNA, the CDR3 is TGTGCCAGCAGAGGAACAAGCTCCAATCAGCCCCAGCATTTT. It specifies CASRGTSSNQPQHF.